This entry is about one T cell receptor (beta chain). The antigen remains undetermined. These data originate in a study of T cell responses to AZD1222 COVID-19 vaccine. Overall study findings and caveats: There were mostly white British donors and more females than males, and clonal diversity was possibly underestimated.

Data came from immunoSEQ multiplex PCR; TCRdb stores just in-frame clones and leaves some out. The repertoire holds 160,000 or so clones, with 88% as singletons. Germline CDR1 SGHVS, CDR2 FNYEAQ. The V and J ends lost 4 bases and 8 bases respectively, with 14 bases between them. The CDR3 runs 13 residues. This TCR derives from an adult who received the AZD1222 COVID-19 vaccine. The source was peripheral blood, collected 28 days after the second AZD1222 dose. The rearrangement joins TRBV7-6 to TRBJ1-1, with D possibly matching TRBD1 (6 bases). The chain's CDR3 is CASSYAGGEEAFF. The CDR3 DNA sequence: TGTGCCAGCAGCTACGCCGGGGGCGAGGAAGCTTTCTTT.